Listed below are T cell receptor beta chains from one sample, sequenced in a study of T cells in Graves' hyperthyroidism and ophthalmopathy. Via MiXCR, TCRdb re-called the multiplex PCR reads, giving one row per CDR3 protein. This table holds hundreds of thousands of distinct CDR3 sequences, 14% found once. Sequenced: blood. These receptors came from a woman aged 18 to 35 with Graves' hyperthyroidism. CDR3s include the opening cysteine and the closing phenylalanine or tryptophan. Each record gives: V gene, J gene, D gene, clone size, CDR3 protein, CDR3 DNA. The D gene is left open where the match is weak. Clone size is stated in some rows and not others, as once, few, many or a class when expanded.

TRBV20-1	TRBJ2-1	.	.	CSARATPSYNGQFF	TGCAGTGCTAGGGCTACCCCGTCCTACAATGGGCAGTTCTTC
TRBV13	TRBJ1-5	.	many	CASSLARMGNQPQHF	TGTGCCAGCAGCTTAGCCAGGATGGGGAATCAGCCCCAGCATTTT
TRBV4-1	TRBJ2-1	TRBD2	few	CASSQRPTGGSDEQFF	TGCGCCAGCAGCCAAAGGCCTACCGGGGGGAGCGATGAGCAGTTCTTC
TRBV27	TRBJ2-7	.	many	CASSFLTSTEQYF	TGTGCCAGCAGTTTCCTGACTAGTACCGAGCAGTACTTC
TRBV6-1	TRBJ2-7	.	few	CASGLHEQYF	TGTGCCAGCGGTCTCCACGAGCAGTACTTC
TRBV7-8	TRBJ1-1	TRBD1	many	CASSSGQRAFF	TGTGCCAGCAGCTCGGGACAGCGCGCTTTCTTT
TRBV11-3	TRBJ2-1	.	many	CASSLDWTYNEQFF	TGTGCCAGCAGCTTAGACTGGACCTACAATGAGCAGTTCTTC
TRBV7-9	TRBJ2-6	.	many	CASSLNVWGRDVLTF	TGTGCCAGCAGCTTAAATGTATGGGGGCGAGACGTCCTGACTTTC
TRBV18	TRBJ2-5	.	many	CASSPNRAETQYF	TGTGCCAGCTCACCCAACAGGGCAGAGACCCAGTACTTC
TRBV5-5	TRBJ2-1	TRBD2	.	CASSLPGLAGVGQFF	TGTGCCAGCAGCTTACCGGGACTAGCGGGAGTGGGGCAGTTCTTC
TRBV7-2	TRBJ2-1	TRBD2	many	CASSYSGSGTYNEQFF	TGTGCCAGCAGCTACAGCGGGAGTGGGACCTACAATGAGCAGTTCTTC
TRBV13	TRBJ2-2	TRBD1	.	CASTTPTGGTGELFF	TGTGCCAGCACCACCCCAACAGGGGGTACCGGGGAGCTGTTTTTT
TRBV3-1	TRBJ2-5	TRBD1	few	CASSPLWTGEETQYF	TGTGCCAGCAGCCCCCTTTGGACAGGGGAAGAGACCCAGTACTTC
TRBV7-9	TRBJ1-2	.	few	CASSSLHLGQRDYGYTF	TGTGCCAGCAGCTCCCTCCACCTCGGACAGCGAGACTATGGCTACACCTTC
TRBV12-3/TRBV12-4	TRBJ2-1	.	many	CASSYLRDDEQFF	TGTGCCAGCAGCTACCTCAGGGACGATGAGCAGTTCTTC
TRBV3-1	TRBJ1-2	TRBD1	many	CASSPGSGGTPGYTF	TGTGCCAGCAGCCCGGGGTCAGGGGGCACTCCTGGCTACACCTTC
TRBV28	TRBJ1-5	.	few	CASSLLGGNNQPQHF	TGTGCCAGCAGTTTATTAGGGGGGAACAATCAGCCCCAGCATTTT
TRBV3-1	TRBJ1-1	.	many	CASSQGLGNTEAFF	TGTGCCAGCAGCCAGGGGCTAGGGAACACTGAAGCTTTCTTT
TRBV6-4	TRBJ1-1	.	few	CASSLNSGPLSTEAFF	TGTGCCAGCAGCCTTAACAGTGGCCCCTTGAGCACTGAAGCTTTCTTT
TRBV24-1	TRBJ2-1	TRBD2	.	CATSVASGRFYNEQFF	TGTGCCACCAGTGTGGCTAGCGGGAGGTTTTACAATGAGCAGTTCTTC
TRBV4-1	TRBJ2-2	TRBD2	.	CASSPYLAGVTNTGELFF	TGCGCCAGCAGCCCCTATCTTGCGGGAGTGACGAACACCGGGGAGCTGTTTTTT
TRBV2	TRBJ2-1	.	many	CASGAMGARPYNEQFF	TGTGCCAGCGGGGCTATGGGAGCTCGCCCCTACAATGAGCAGTTCTTC
TRBV5-6	TRBJ2-7	.	.	CASSLGGYLIEQYF	TGTGCCAGCAGCTTGGGGGGCTACCTCATCGAGCAGTACTTC
TRBV6-9	TRBJ1-2	.	.	CASSYVGGDYGYTF	TGTGCCAGCAGTTACGTAGGGGGAGACTATGGCTACACCTTC
TRBV6-1	TRBJ2-3	.	few	CASISSLAPDTDTQYF	TGTGCCAGCATCTCCTCCCTAGCGCCTGACACAGATACGCAGTATTTT
TRBV7-9	TRBJ2-3	TRBD1	many	CASSAGDRGRADTQYF	TGTGCCAGCAGCGCGGGGGACAGGGGGCGAGCAGATACGCAGTATTTT
TRBV2	TRBJ2-1	.	many	CASPGVLAGNEQFF	TGTGCCAGCCCCGGGGTGCTAGCCGGCAATGAGCAGTTCTTC
TRBV5-1	TRBJ2-1	.	many	CASRGLPGTGEQFF	TGCGCCAGCCGAGGACTCCCGGGCACGGGTGAGCAGTTCTTC
TRBV6-1	TRBJ1-1	.	many	CASIPEERRVLFF	TGTGCCAGCATTCCGGAGGAGAGGCGAGTGCTTTTCTTT
TRBV9	TRBJ2-2	TRBD2	.	CASSLGLAGITGELFF	TGTGCCAGCAGCCTTGGACTAGCGGGAATCACCGGGGAGCTGTTTTTT
TRBV2	TRBJ1-3	TRBD1	.	CASSTNRGYSGNTIYF	TGTGCCAGCAGTACCAACAGGGGCTACTCTGGAAACACCATATATTTT
TRBV29-1	TRBJ1-4	.	few	CSVSATQQGSSEKLFF	TGCAGCGTTTCCGCAACACAACAGGGAAGTAGTGAAAAACTGTTTTTT
TRBV24-1	TRBJ2-1	TRBD1	many	CATSDFVWTGNNYNEQFF	TGTGCCACCAGTGATTTTGTTTGGACAGGAAATAACTACAATGAGCAGTTCTTC
TRBV19	TRBJ2-5	.	.	CASSIGGGLETQYF	TGTGCCAGTAGTATCGGAGGGGGCTTAGAGACCCAGTACTTC
TRBV28	TRBJ1-1	.	many	CASSSPRTVANTEAFF	TGTGCCAGCAGTTCCCCTCGTACGGTGGCGAACACTGAAGCTTTCTTT
TRBV6-1	TRBJ2-7	.	many	CASRAPGMSEQYF	TGTGCCAGCCGGGCTCCAGGGATGTCCGAGCAGTACTTC
TRBV4-3	TRBJ2-7	TRBD1	few	CASSQDFGQGSYEQYF	TGCGCCAGCAGCCAAGATTTCGGACAGGGCTCCTACGAGCAGTACTTC
TRBV4-3	TRBJ2-7	.	many	CASSQFGHEQYF	TGCGCCAGCAGCCAATTTGGCCACGAGCAGTACTTC
TRBV20-1	TRBJ2-3	TRBD1	.	CSAPRGPGQGLRGATQYF	TGCAGTGCCCCAAGGGGCCCGGGACAGGGGCTACGGGGGGCTACGCAGTATTTT
TRBV24-1	TRBJ2-1	TRBD2	.	CATSDNYRGTTVHNEQFF	TGTGCCACCAGTGATAACTACCGCGGGACTACTGTCCACAATGAGCAGTTCTTC
TRBV6-1	TRBJ2-2	TRBD1	few	CASTWPEGARTGELFF	TGTGCCAGCACCTGGCCCGAGGGGGCGAGGACCGGGGAGCTGTTTTTT
TRBV30	TRBJ1-4	.	.	CAWSVKDNEKLFF	TGTGCCTGGAGTGTAAAGGATAATGAAAAACTGTTTTTT
TRBV7-2	TRBJ2-2	TRBD1	.	CASSITGTATGELFF	TGTGCCAGCAGTATAACCGGGACAGCCACCGGGGAGCTGTTTTTT
TRBV30	TRBJ2-2	TRBD1	many	CAWSGTGETGELFF	TGTGCCTGGTCCGGGACAGGGGAAACCGGGGAGCTGTTTTTT
TRBV18	TRBJ2-3	TRBD2	many	CASSPPGGVQTDTQYF	TGTGCCAGCTCACCCCCGGGGGGGGTTCAGACAGATACGCAGTATTTT
TRBV7-2	TRBJ1-2	.	many	CASSPRGIAYGYTF	TGTGCCAGCAGCCCCCGGGGGATTGCCTATGGCTACACCTTC
TRBV6-1	TRBJ1-1	.	many	CASSVGPLSIEAFF	TGTGCCAGCAGTGTTGGACCGCTATCCATTGAAGCTTTCTTT
TRBV4-1	TRBJ1-1	.	few	CASSQAGRGASEAFF	TGCGCCAGCAGCCAAGCCGGACGGGGGGCCTCTGAAGCTTTCTTT
TRBV27	TRBJ2-7	.	many	CASSLGSPRDEQYF	TGTGCCAGCAGTTTGGGCTCGCCTAGGGACGAGCAGTACTTC
TRBV7-7	TRBJ2-5	TRBD2	.	CASSFTSGRARETQYF	TGTGCTAGCAGCTTTACTAGCGGGAGGGCCAGGGAGACCCAGTACTTC
TRBV28	TRBJ2-3	.	.	CASSSVVGSLTDTQYF	TGTGCCAGCAGTTCGGTGGTTGGATCGCTCACAGATACGCAGTATTTT
TRBV14	TRBJ2-1	.	few	CASSRQGHYNEQFF	TGTGCCAGCAGCCGTCAGGGCCACTACAATGAGCAGTTCTTC
TRBV6-2/TRBV6-3	TRBJ1-5	.	many	CASSPTLRGNQPQHF	TGTGCCAGCAGTCCTACCCTGAGAGGCAATCAGCCCCAGCATTTT
TRBV7-9	TRBJ2-7	.	many	CASSADSSYEQYF	TGTGCCAGCAGCGCGGACAGCTCCTACGAGCAGTACTTC
TRBV6-1	TRBJ2-1	.	.	CASSDSRVFIVNEQFF	TGTGCCAGCAGTGACTCAAGGGTGTTTATTGTGAATGAGCAGTTCTTC
TRBV29-1	TRBJ2-7	.	.	CSVSVAELYEQYF	TGCAGCGTTTCAGTTGCGGAACTTTACGAGCAGTACTTC
TRBV6-2/TRBV6-3	TRBJ1-5	.	few	CASSYGQGPNQPQHF	TGTGCCAGCAGTTACGGGCAGGGGCCTAATCAGCCCCAGCATTTT
TRBV4-1	TRBJ2-1	TRBD1	many	CASSRTGTAYNEQFF	TGCGCCAGCAGCCGAACCGGGACAGCCTACAATGAGCAGTTCTTC
TRBV5-5	TRBJ2-1	.	few	CASSAIRAQSSYNEQFF	TGTGCCAGCAGCGCGATACGAGCGCAGAGCTCCTACAATGAGCAGTTCTTC